This TCR beta chain was captured by sequencing in a study of CD8 T cells in ankylosing spondylitis. This CDR3 spans 13 amino acids. Between the trimmed V and J ends, which lost 3 bases and 1 base, there was a span of 7 bases. Germline lookup yields CDR1 SGDLS and CDR2 YYNGEE. TCRdb reprocessed the 5' RACE reads with MiXCR, giving one entry per CDR3 protein. The sample contains just over 350,000 distinct CDR3 sequences, more than 20% of which appear only once. The chain joins TRBV9 to TRBJ1-1; D gene ambiguous. The sequencing sample was made of blood, either unsorted or a sorted T cell fraction (not recorded which). This receptor was obtained from a male donor with ankylosing spondylitis or in good health (not recorded which). The CDR3 reads CASSAGPNTEAFF. In DNA, the CDR3 is TGTGCCAGCAGCGCCGGTCCGAACACTGAAGCTTTCTTT. Drawing the rest from reference TRBV9 and TRBJ1-1, the complete variable domain is DSGVTQTPKHLITATGQRVTLRCSPRSGDLSVYWYQQSLDQGLQFLIQYYNGEERAKGNILERFSAQQFPDLHSELNLSSLELGDSALYFCASSAGPNTEAFFGQGTRLTVV.